This passage covers 15 T cell receptor beta chains from one sample sequenced in a study of blood T cells in healthy people across ages. Then a second PCR, running roughly 6 to 12 cycles, was carried out with a sample-barcoded 5' primer and a J-beta primer mix. TCRdb analysed the 5' RACE reads with MiXCR anew, one entry per CDR3 protein. Altogether 1.5 million to 2 million distinct CDR3 sequences are present, about two fifths being singletons, with the ten largest covering roughly 24%. Specimen: blood. These receptors were taken from a human donor in good health.

This clonotype was found once. The rearrangement links TRBV4-2 to TRBJ2-7, with a tentative D call TRBD2 (7 bases). V was trimmed by 1 base and J by 1 base, leaving 11 bases between them. This CDR3 is 15 amino acids long. CDR1 is LGHNA, CDR2 YNFKEQ, per germline. The CDR3 here is CASSQGTAGSYEQYF. CDR3 nucleotides: TGTGCCAGCAGCCAAGGGACAGCGGGGTCCTACGAGCAGTACTTC.

This clonotype has a handful of counts. The chain links TRBV29-1 to TRBJ2-1; D is possibly TRBD1 (5 bases). The CDR3 spans 14 residues. Germline loops: CDR1 SQVTM, CDR2 ANQGSEA. V lost 4 bases and J lost 7, with 17 bases in between. The CDR3 DNA sequence: TGCAGCGTTGTCCCAAATGGGGCATATAATGAGCAGTTCTTC. Translating it yields CSVVPNGAYNEQFF.

This clonotype was observed once. V usage is TRBV7-2 and J usage is TRBJ2-1; D may be TRBD2 (6 bases). CDR3 length: 15 amino acids. V shed 1 base and J shed 2 bases, with 9 bases lying between them. In germline, CDR1 is SGHTA, CDR2 FQGNSA. The CDR3 protein is CASSLGVAAYNEQFF. In DNA form, the CDR3 reads TGTGCCAGCAGCTTAGGCGTAGCGGCCTACAATGAGCAGTTCTTC.

This chain connects TRBV20-1 to TRBJ2-1, with TRBD2 as a possible D gene (6 bases). Germline V lookup: CDR1 DFQATT, CDR2 SNEGSKA (reference sequence). V shed 2 bases and J shed 10 bases, with 18 bases lying between them. The CDR3 has 14 amino acids. The CDR3 DNA sequence: TGCAGTGCTAGAAAGGGAGGAGGGGTACTAGAGCAGTTCTTC. As protein: CSARKGGGVLEQFF.

This sequence joins TRBV20-1 and TRBJ1-1; D possibly corresponds to TRBD1 (5 bases). V was pared by 1 base and J by 4 bases, with 13 bases between. The CDR3 sequence is 14 residues long. In germline, CDR1 is DFQATT, CDR2 SNEGSKA (reference sequence). The CDR3 sequence is CSARVGDRGTEAFF. The DNA for the CDR3 is TGCAGTGCTAGAGTAGGAGATAGGGGCACTGAAGCTTTCTTT.

This clonotype was observed many times. The genes are TRBV10-3 and TRBJ1-1; D remains unclear. This CDR3 comprises 14 residues. Germline V gene data show CDR1 as ENHRY and CDR2 as SYGVKD. Between the trimmed V and J ends, which lost 0 bases and 3 bases, there was a span of 8 bases. CDR3 amino acids: CAISESISDTEAFF. The DNA of the CDR3 is TGTGCCATCAGTGAGTCGATCTCGGACACTGAAGCTTTCTTT.

As to this clonotype: The junction and the germline gene differ at one end; a read error may be behind it. The gene calls are TRBV7-8 and TRBJ2-3; 14 bases align to TRBD2. CDR3 length equals 17 residues. CDR1 is SGHVS and CDR2 is FQNEAQ in the germline V gene. Written as DNA, the CDR3 is TGTGCCAGCAGCAACCGACTAGCGGGGGGGATCACAAATACGCAGTATTTT. Translating gives CASSNRLAGGITNTQYF.

A remark on this clonotype: Compared with germline, one end of the junction differs, possibly owing to a read error. The chain uses TRBV3-1 and TRBJ1-1; D gene ambiguous. Germline loops: CDR1 LGHDT, CDR2 YNNKEL (reference sequence). The length of the CDR3 is 11 residues. The chain's CDR3 is CASTQLNQAFF. CDR3 nucleotides: TGTGCCAGCACCCAATTAAATCAAGCTTTCTTT.

This chain links TRBV28 with TRBJ1-5; the D gene is possibly TRBD1 (6 bases). V lost 5 bases and J lost 2, with 13 bases in between. Germline values: CDR1 MDHEN, CDR2 SYDVKM. CDR3 length: 15 residues. CDR3 in amino acids: CASSPPGDGNQPQHF. For the CDR3, the DNA is TGTGCCAGCAGTCCGCCAGGGGACGGCAATCAGCCCCAGCATTTT.

This clonotype was counted between two and nine times. The chain employs TRBV7-2 and TRBJ2-5; a weak D match, TRBD2 (7 bases). This CDR3 region has 17 residues. Deletions cut 0 bases from V and 1 base from J, with 15 bases between. CDR1 SGHTA and CDR2 FQGNSA come from the germline V gene. CDR3 nucleotide sequence: TGTGCCAGCAGCTTAGCACCTAGTGGGGGGGCCCAAGAGACCCAGTACTTC. Translating gives CASSLAPSGGAQETQYF.

This clonotype turned up a few times. The V call is TRBV20-1, the J call TRBJ2-1, with D possibly TRBD2 on 5 matching bases. There are 15 residues in the CDR3. Germline V gene sequence: CDR1 DFQATT, CDR2 SNEGSKA (reference sequence). Trimming cost V 4 bases and J 0 bases, with 13 bases left between them. CDR3 DNA: TGCAGTGCTAAAAGGACTGTGAGCTCCTACAATGAGCAGTTCTTC. It encodes CSAKRTVSSYNEQFF.

This clonotype has more than one count but fewer than ten. This chain links TRBV5-8 with TRBJ1-2; tentative D call: TRBD1 (5 bases). The CDR3 length is 16 residues. The germline V gene has CDR1 SGHTS and CDR2 YDEGEE. V was shortened by 0 bases and J by 2 bases, with 14 bases between the two germline ends. The CDR3 is CASSLVPGVANYGYTF. The CDR3 bases are TGTGCCAGCAGCTTGGTTCCGGGGGTAGCGAACTATGGCTACACCTTC.

This clonotype was seen a handful of times. V usage is TRBV4-1 and J usage is TRBJ2-5; 9 bases are shared with TRBD2. This CDR3 region has 15 residues. With 4 bases clipped from V and 5 bases from J, the junction kept 8 bases outside the gene matches. Germline CDR1 is MGHRA and CDR2 is YSYEKL. The CDR3 nucleotides are TGCGCCAGCAGCCTATTAGCGGGGGCGAAGGAGACCCAGTACTTC. Protein sequence: CASSLLAGAKETQYF.

The sample holds many counts of this clonotype. The V gene is TRBV20-1, the J gene TRBJ2-3; 7 bases match TRBD2. Unmatched junction bases numbered 8, after V lost 6 bases and J lost 2 bases. The CDR3 has 14 amino acids. From germline, CDR1 is DFQATT and CDR2 SNEGSKA (reference sequence). The CDR3 DNA is TGCAGTGCACCGAGCGGGACCCTCACAGATACGCAGTATTTT. It is translated as CSAPSGTLTDTQYF.

This clonotype was found once. A read error may produce the germline difference seen at one junction end. The genes are TRBV20-1 and TRBJ1-1; D is unclear. This CDR3 is 16 amino acids long. The germline gives CDR1 DFQATT, CDR2 SNEGSKA (reference sequence). The CDR3: CSARDSSQAWNTEAFF. The DNA for the CDR3 is TGCAGTGCCAGAGATAGTTCCCAGGCCTGGAACACTGAAGCTTTCTTT.